The 2 T cell receptor beta chains in this list originate from one sample, sequenced in a study of T cells in Graves' hyperthyroidism and ophthalmopathy. RNA transcripts yielded amplified TCR beta CDR3 regions. First-round RT-PCR with HTBI primers amplified the TCR CDR3 region. TCRdb analysed the multiplex PCR reads with MiXCR anew, one entry per CDR3 protein. The table lists over 700,000 distinct CDR3 sequences, roughly 40% of them singletons. The specimen sequenced was blood. All receptors derive from a young man with Graves' hyperthyroidism.

This clonotype came up a few times. The V and J genes are TRBV6-5 and TRBJ1-4; D remains ambiguous. The germline CDR1 and CDR2 sequences are MNHEY and SVGAGI. V shed 7 bases and J shed 7 bases, with 13 bases lying between them. This CDR3 has 13 residues. CDR3 residues: CASNLGSGEKLFF. In DNA form, the CDR3 reads TGTGCCAGCAATTTGGGTAGTGGTGAAAAACTGTTTTTT.

This clonotype was seen repeatedly, ten times or more. The chain employs TRBV20-1 and TRBJ1-2; a possible D gene is TRBD1 (6 bases). CDR1 DFQATT and CDR2 SNEGSKA come from the germline V gene (reference sequence). The CDR3 loop spans 11 amino acids. V lost 6 bases to trimming and J lost 8 bases, with 13 bases between them. CDR3 DNA: TGCAGTGCGTCGGACAGTGGAGGCTACACCTTC. It codes for CSASDSGGYTF.